Shown below are 9 T cell receptor beta chains from a single sample sequenced in a study of technical replicates of blood from several donors. Sequenced by immunoSEQ multiplex PCR; TCRdb stores in-frame clones only, minus some. The profile shows tens of thousands of clones, approximately 91% of them singletons. The material sequenced was PBMCs. Receptor source: a human donor in good health. Some clones in this sample may be carry-over from other donors' samples.

J is TRBJ1-4 and V is TRBV6-5; TRBD1 aligns across 7 bases. CDR1 is MNHEY and CDR2 is SVGAGI in the germline V gene. The CDR3 is 15 amino acids. V shed 6 bases and J 9 bases; nucleotides not matched to a gene: 13. This chain's CDR3 is CASSSDRALGKKLFF. The CDR3 coding sequence is TGTGCCAGCAGCTCAGACAGGGCATTAGGAAAAAAACTGTTTTTT.

DNA of the CDR3: TGCGCCAGCAGGGGGGACAGGAGCTCTGGAAACACCATATATTTT. As protein: CASRGDRSSGNTIYF. This chain connects TRBV4-3 to TRBJ1-3, with 8 positions matching TRBD1. The V gene's germline CDR1 is LGHNA and CDR2 YSLEER. With 6 bases clipped from V and 0 bases from J, the junction kept 4 bases outside the gene matches. The CDR3 runs to 15 residues.

The chain is built from TRBV5-1 and TRBJ2-2; TRBD2 matches at 9 bases. Germline loops: CDR1 SGHRS, CDR2 YFSETQ. The CDR3 contains 16 residues. Trimming at V came to 4 bases and at J to 0 bases, leaving 4 bases not matched to a gene. The CDR3 DNA is TGCGCCAGCAGCGTCTCTAGCGGGGCGAACACCGGGGAGCTGTTTTTT. As protein: CASSVSSGANTGELFF.

The sample holds one count of this clone. The V call is TRBV6-5, the J call TRBJ1-1, with TRBD1 identical over 8 bases. V was pared by 8 bases and J by 9 bases, with 5 bases of the junction left unmatched. The germline gives CDR1 MNHEY, CDR2 SVGAGI. This CDR3 has 11 residues. CDR3 residues: CASGWTGKAFF. In nucleotides, the CDR3 is TGTGCCAGCGGGTGGACAGGGAAAGCTTTCTTT.

The rearrangement joins TRBV6-1 to TRBJ1-4; a possible D gene is TRBD1 (6 bases). Trimming stripped 7 bases from V and 3 bases from J, with 15 bases between. The CDR3 runs to 15 residues. Germline V gene sequence: CDR1 MNHNS, CDR2 SASEGT. The CDR3 sequence: CASKGQGRANEKLFF. The CDR3 nucleotides are TGTGCCAGCAAGGGGCAGGGGCGAGCTAATGAAAAACTGTTTTTT.

This clone was seen once. This chain links TRBV5-1 with TRBJ1-1; D is ambiguous. Per germline, CDR1 SGHRS and CDR2 YFSETQ. The V end lost 3 bases, the J end lost 3 bases, and 12 bases lay between the germline ends. The CDR3 sequence is 14 residues long. In DNA form, the CDR3 reads TGCGCCAGCAGCTCTGGAGGGCAGTACACTGAAGCTTTCTTT. As protein: CASSSGGQYTEAFF.

The chain has TRBV2 and TRBJ1-3; 11 bases map to TRBD1. CDR3 length equals 16 residues. With 6 bases clipped from V and 2 bases from J, the junction kept 6 bases outside the gene matches. CDR1 and CDR2 from the germline V gene are SNHLY and FYNNEI. The CDR3 loop reads CASSGQGAGTGNTIYF. The CDR3 region has the DNA TGTGCCAGCAGCGGACAGGGGGCGGGAACTGGAAACACCATATATTTT.

CDR3 in amino acids: CASSFPRSGAPEAKNIQYF. In DNA, the CDR3 is TGTGCCAGCAGTTTCCCCCGTTCTGGGGCGCCGGAAGCCAAAAACATTCAGTACTTC. The chain joins TRBV7-2 to TRBJ2-4; TRBD1 might be the D (5 bases). Per germline, CDR1 SGHTA and CDR2 FQGNSA. The CDR3 runs to 19 residues. Deletions cut 6 bases from V and 0 bases from J, with 24 bases between.

The chain is built from TRBV19 and TRBJ1-2; no clear D. The CDR3 totals 13 residues. Trimming took off 5 bases at V and 3 bases at J, with 10 bases between the two ends. CDR1 and CDR2 from the germline V gene are LNHDA and SQIVND (reference sequence). In DNA, the CDR3 is TGTGCCAGTAGTTTCGGAGACTACTATGGCTACACCTTC. Its protein product is CASSFGDYYGYTF.